This T cell receptor beta chain was sequenced in a study of blood T cell repertoires in COVID-19. Study-level information: The origin of the acute and convalescent COVID-19 samples was the United States, Italy and Spain. Sources were T cells, B-cell-depleted T cells, or PBMCs; the material itself was cDNA or gDNA.

Generated by immunoSEQ multiplex PCR, the TCRdb table keeps only in-frame clones and is missing some. The sample holds about 210,000 clones; 84% are singletons and the top ten take roughly 10%. V lost 0 bases and J lost 10, with 14 bases in between. The CDR3 contains 14 residues. CDR1 ENHRY and CDR2 SYGVKD come from the germline V gene. The origin of this receptor is a man aged 50 or older with active or convalescent COVID-19. The V gene is TRBV10-3, the J gene TRBJ2-3; a weak D match, TRBD2 (5 bases). Input material: peripheral blood. The CDR3 sequence: CAISESIPEGSQYF. DNA of the CDR3: TGTGCCATCAGTGAGTCGATCCCTGAGGGTTCGCAGTATTTT.